This T cell receptor (beta chain) was obtained from a study of T cell changes during pregnancy in multiple sclerosis. The length of the CDR3 is 18 residues. Germline V gives CDR1 SGHDT, CDR2 YYEEEE. The J segment lost 6 bases and the V segment lost 4 bases, leaving 18 bases of the junction unmatched. Assay used: immunoSEQ multiplex PCR; TCRdb lists only in-frame clones, some missing. The repertoire holds 70,000 or so clones, with 75% to 95% as singletons. This TCR was sampled from a female donor in good health, enrolled as a control in a pregnancy study. This material consisted of peripheral blood, taken in the third trimester of pregnancy. The rearrangement joins TRBV5-6 to TRBJ2-1, with 8 nucleotides matching TRBD1. The CDR3 DNA is TGTGCCAGCAGCCCCGAATTCAACGGACAGGGTTTCCCCAATGAGCAGTTCTTC. This codes for CASSPEFNGQGFPNEQFF.